This TCR beta chain emerged from a study of cytomegalovirus exposure and HLA in healthy donors. Findings and caveats of the study: In a later analysis, several top co-occurrence clusters appeared linked to parvovirus B19, influenza, CMV and Epstein-Barr virus.

Concerning this clone itself: Its antigen is undetermined.

With 60 Vbeta and 13 Jbeta primers, the PCR was carried out. Repertoires were generated with immunoSEQ multiplex PCR, while TCRdb's copy carries only in-frame clones and drops some. Of roughly 54,000 clones listed, about 80% are singletons. Trimming took 2 bases from V and 5 from J; bases not matched to a gene: 10. This CDR3 region has 16 residues. Germline V lookup: CDR1 MDHEN, CDR2 SYDVKM. The sequence was obtained from a man over 45 in good health and CMV-seronegative. The chain is built from TRBV28 and TRBJ1-2; 8 bases match TRBD1. The material sequenced was PBMCs. The CDR3 loop reads CASSLIWDRMVYGYTF. CDR3 in DNA: TGTGCCAGCAGTTTAATCTGGGACAGGATGGTATATGGCTACACCTTC.